This TCR beta chain was retrieved from a study of blood T cell repertoires in COVID-19 (dated by TCRdb to 2018 to 2020). With respect to the entire study: Collaborator samples came from the United States, Italy and Spain and covered acute and convalescent phases of COVID-19. A freely available public database, intended as a resource for researchers studying the immune response to SARS-CoV-2, is where the repertoires were released. Where HLA class I and class II types were available, the types were taken from metadata supplied by the sample provider, not from assay-based typing. The sample metadata nearly always contained a de-identified subject ID, COVID-19 status, age in years and sex. The material from the prospective study consisted of cDNA or gDNA derived from T cells, B-cell-depleted T cells, or PBMCs. Subjects who had been exposed to COVID-19, were actively infected with it, or had recovered from it provided the deeply sampled blood TCRbeta repertoires that made up the dataset. The samples were drawn from the first 160 participants of the ongoing ImmuneRACE study and from 1,254 subjects provided by 6 global collaborators.

Samples from volunteer blood donors who had recovered from COVID-19 were contributed by a second Seattle source. Collaborating institutions collected whole blood in K2EDTA tubes following their own protocols. For TCRbeta analysis, collaborators shipped samples in one of three forms: frozen whole blood, isolated PBMCs, or DNA extracted from either of those sample types. Broader findings and caveats from the paper: How much clinical and demographic metadata was included differed by source and by participant, and the metadata was provided uncurated.

The immunoSEQ Assay, a bias-controlled multiplex PCR, was used to amplify TCRbeta CDR3 regions from genomic DNA. The original pipeline was this. Nucleated cell counts per sample were estimated from amplification of reference gene primers within the assay. Sequence reads were collapsed and filtered to measure the absolute abundance of every unique TCRbeta CDR3 rearrangement. Productive Simpson clonality was computed per sample as the square root of Simpson's diversity index over productive rearrangements. The immuneACCESS repertoire file appears here via TCRdb, limited to in-frame rearrangements. These files lack a portion of the clones; in checked studies, under half of the deficit traces to unresolved V genes, and the cause of the others is not known. Clonal size and the V and J genes are those of that table, whereas D and trimming came from the DNA. The sample profile shows about 160,000 clones; approximately 80% of them were found once. The ten largest clones represent 13% of the sample.

In the case of this clone: Its recognized antigen is unknown. The input lacks base qualities; no much larger clone sits a single base away.

V loses 4 bases, J loses 1 base, and the germline ends lie 12 bases apart. The CDR3 covers 15 residues, taking in both the cysteine and the phenylalanine. Left in the record is the CDR3 DNA by itself, 45 bases read in frame from the first base. CDR1 and CDR2 were assigned from the germline V gene (reference sequence) as SGHNT and YYREEE. Sequenced input: peripheral blood. The receptor comes from a man in his sixties or seventies who had recovered from COVID-19. Recombination connected TRBV5-4 to TRBJ1-3; the D gene cannot be resolved reliably. The DNA sequence is TGTGCCAGCAGCCTCCGAGGGAGTTCTGGAAACACCATATATTTT. It codes for CASSLRGSSGNTIYF.